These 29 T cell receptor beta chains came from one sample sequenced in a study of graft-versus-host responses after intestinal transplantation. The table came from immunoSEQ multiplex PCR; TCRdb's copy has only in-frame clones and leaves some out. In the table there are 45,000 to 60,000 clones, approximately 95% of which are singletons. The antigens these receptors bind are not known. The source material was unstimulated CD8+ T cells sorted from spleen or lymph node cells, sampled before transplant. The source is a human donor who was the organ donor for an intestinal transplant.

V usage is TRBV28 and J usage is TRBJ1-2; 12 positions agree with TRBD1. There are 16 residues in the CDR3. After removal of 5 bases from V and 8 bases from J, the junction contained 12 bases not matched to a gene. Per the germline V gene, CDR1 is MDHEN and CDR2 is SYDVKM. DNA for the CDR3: TGTGCCAGCAGTATCGTCGGGACAGGGGGCCCGGGAGGCTACACCTTC. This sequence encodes CASSIVGTGGPGGYTF.

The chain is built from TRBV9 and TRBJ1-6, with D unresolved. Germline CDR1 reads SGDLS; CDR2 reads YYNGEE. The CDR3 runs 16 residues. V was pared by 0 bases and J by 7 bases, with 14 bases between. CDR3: CASSVDGGTQNSPLHF. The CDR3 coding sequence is TGTGCCAGCAGCGTAGACGGAGGTACCCAGAATTCACCCCTCCACTTT.

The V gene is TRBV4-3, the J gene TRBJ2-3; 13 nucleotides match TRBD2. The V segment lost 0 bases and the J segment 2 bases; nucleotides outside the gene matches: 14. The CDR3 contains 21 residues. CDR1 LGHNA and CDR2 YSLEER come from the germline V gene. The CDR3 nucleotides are TGCGCCAGCAGCCAAGATCGATGGACTAGCGGGGGCAGGAGTTTCACAGATACGCAGTATTTT. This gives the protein CASSQDRWTSGGRSFTDTQYF.

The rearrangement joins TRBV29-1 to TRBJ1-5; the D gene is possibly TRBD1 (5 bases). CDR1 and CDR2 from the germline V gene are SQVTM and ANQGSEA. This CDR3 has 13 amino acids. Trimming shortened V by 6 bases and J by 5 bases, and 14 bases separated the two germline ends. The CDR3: CSVGDSEHQPQHF. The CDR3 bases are TGCAGCGTGGGGGATTCGGAACATCAGCCCCAGCATTTT. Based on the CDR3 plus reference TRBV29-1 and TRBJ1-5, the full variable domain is SAVISQKPSRDICQRGTSLTIQCQVDSQVTMMFWYRQQPGQSLTLIATANQGSEATYESGFVIDKFPISRPNLTFSTLTVSNMSPEDSSIYLCSVGDSEHQPQHFGDGTRLSIL.

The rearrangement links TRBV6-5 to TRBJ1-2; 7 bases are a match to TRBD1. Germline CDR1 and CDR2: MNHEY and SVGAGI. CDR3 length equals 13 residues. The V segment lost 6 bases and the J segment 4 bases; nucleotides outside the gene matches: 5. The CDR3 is CASSPRTGYGYTF. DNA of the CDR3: TGTGCCAGCAGCCCCCGGACAGGCTATGGCTACACCTTC.

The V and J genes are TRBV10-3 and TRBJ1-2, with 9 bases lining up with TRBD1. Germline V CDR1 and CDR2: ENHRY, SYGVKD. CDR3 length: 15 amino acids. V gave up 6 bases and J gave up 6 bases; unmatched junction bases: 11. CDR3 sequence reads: CAISQTGGASDGYTF. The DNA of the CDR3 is TGTGCCATCAGCCAAACAGGGGGCGCGTCGGATGGCTACACCTTC.

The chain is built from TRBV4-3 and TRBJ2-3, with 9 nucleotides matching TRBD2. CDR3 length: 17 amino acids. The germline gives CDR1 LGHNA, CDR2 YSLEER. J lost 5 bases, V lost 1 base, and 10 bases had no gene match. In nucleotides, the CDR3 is TGCGCCAGCAGCCAAGGTATCGGCGGGGGGGCACAAGATACGCAGTATTTT. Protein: CASSQGIGGGAQDTQYF.

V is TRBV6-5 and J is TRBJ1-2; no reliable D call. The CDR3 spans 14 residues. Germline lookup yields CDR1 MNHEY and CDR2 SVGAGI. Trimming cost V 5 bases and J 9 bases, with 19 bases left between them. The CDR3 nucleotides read TGTGCCAGCAGTGAAGGGAGATTCACCGTAAGCTACACCTTC. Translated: CASSEGRFTVSYTF.

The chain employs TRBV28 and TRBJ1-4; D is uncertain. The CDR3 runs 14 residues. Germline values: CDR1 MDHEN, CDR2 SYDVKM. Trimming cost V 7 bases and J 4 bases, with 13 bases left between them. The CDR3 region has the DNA TGTGCCAGCAACGGACTTAATCGTAATGAAAAACTGTTTTTT. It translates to CASNGLNRNEKLFF.

In DNA, the CDR3 is TGTGCCAGCAGCGTCCACAACAGGGACCGATGCAATCAGCCCCAGCATTTT. The encoded protein is CASSVHNRDRCNQPQHF. The chain carries TRBV9 and TRBJ1-5; maybe TRBD1 (6 bases). CDR1 is SGDLS and CDR2 is YYNGEE in the germline V gene. The CDR3 extends over 17 amino acids. V lost 2 bases, J lost 2 bases, and 17 bases lay in between. The full variable domain, its missing parts supplied by reference TRBV9 and TRBJ1-5, is DSGVTQTPKHLITATGQRVTLRCSPRSGDLSVYWYQQSLDQGLQFLIQYYNGEERAKGNILERFSAQQFPDLHSELNLSSLELGDSALYFCASSVHNRDRCNQPQHFGDGTRLSIL.

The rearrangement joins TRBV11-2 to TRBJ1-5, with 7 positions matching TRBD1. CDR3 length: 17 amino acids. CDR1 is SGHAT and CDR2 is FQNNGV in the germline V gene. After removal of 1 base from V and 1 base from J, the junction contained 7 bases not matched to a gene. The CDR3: CASSLVLEDRSNQPQHF. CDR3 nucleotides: TGTGCCAGCAGCTTAGTACTAGAGGACAGGAGCAATCAGCCCCAGCATTTT. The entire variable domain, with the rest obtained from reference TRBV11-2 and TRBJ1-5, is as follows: EAGVAQSPRYKIIEKRQSVAFWCNPISGHATLYWYQQILGQGPKLLIQFQNNGVVDDSQLPKDRFSAERLKGVDSTLKIQPAKLEDSAVYLCASSLVLEDRSNQPQHFGDGTRLSIL.

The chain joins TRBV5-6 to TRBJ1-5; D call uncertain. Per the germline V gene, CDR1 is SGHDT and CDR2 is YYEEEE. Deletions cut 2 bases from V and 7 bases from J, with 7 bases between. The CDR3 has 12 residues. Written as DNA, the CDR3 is TGTGCCAGCAGCTTACAAACCCAGCCCCAGCATTTT. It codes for CASSLQTQPQHF.

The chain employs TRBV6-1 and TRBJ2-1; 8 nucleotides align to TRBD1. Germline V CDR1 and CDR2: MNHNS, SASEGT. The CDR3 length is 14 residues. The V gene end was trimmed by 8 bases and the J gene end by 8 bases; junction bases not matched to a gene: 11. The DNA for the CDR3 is TGTGCCAGCGCAGGCCTAGACAGGGGAGATGAGCAGTTCTTC. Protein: CASAGLDRGDEQFF.

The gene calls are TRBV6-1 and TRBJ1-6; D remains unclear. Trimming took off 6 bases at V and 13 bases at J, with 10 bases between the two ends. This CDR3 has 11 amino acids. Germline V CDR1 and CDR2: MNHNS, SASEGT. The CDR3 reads CASRVPGPLHF. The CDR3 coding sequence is TGTGCCAGCAGGGTCCCCGGCCCCCTCCACTTT.

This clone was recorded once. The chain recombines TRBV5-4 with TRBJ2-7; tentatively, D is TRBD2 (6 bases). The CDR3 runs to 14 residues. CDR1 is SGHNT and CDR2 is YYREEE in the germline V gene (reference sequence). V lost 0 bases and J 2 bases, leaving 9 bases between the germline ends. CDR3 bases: TGTGCCAGCAGCTTGGGTGGAGGGCCCTACGAGCAGTACTTC. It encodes CASSLGGGPYEQYF. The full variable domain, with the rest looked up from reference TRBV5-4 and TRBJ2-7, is ETGVTQSPTHLIKTRGQQVTLRCSSQSGHNTVSWYQQALGQGPQFIFQYYREEENGRGNFPPRFSGLQFPNYSSELNVNALELDDSALYLCASSLGGGPYEQYFGPGTRLTVT.

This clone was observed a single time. The CDR3 is CASKGPNTGELFF. The CDR3, as DNA: TGTGCTAGTAAAGGTCCGAACACCGGGGAGCTGTTTTTT. This rearrangement joins TRBV12-5 to TRBJ2-2; the D is unclear. CDR1 and CDR2 (germline): LGHNT, FRNRAP. This CDR3 spans 13 amino acids. V was clipped by 8 bases and J by 0 bases, with 7 bases between them.

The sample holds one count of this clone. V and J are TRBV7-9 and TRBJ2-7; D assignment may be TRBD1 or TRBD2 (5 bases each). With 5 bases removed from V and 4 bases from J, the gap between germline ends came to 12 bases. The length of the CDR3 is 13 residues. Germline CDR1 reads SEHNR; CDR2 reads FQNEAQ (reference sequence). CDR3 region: CASSLGESYEQYF. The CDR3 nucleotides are TGTGCCAGCAGCCTAGGGGAGTCATACGAGCAGTACTTC. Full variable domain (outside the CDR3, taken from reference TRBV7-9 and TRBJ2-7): DTGVSQNPRHKITKRGQNVTFRCDPISEHNRLYWYRQTLGQGPEFLTYFQNEAQLEKSRLLSDRFSAERPKGSFSTLEIQRTEQGDSAMYLCASSLGESYEQYFGPGTRLTVT.

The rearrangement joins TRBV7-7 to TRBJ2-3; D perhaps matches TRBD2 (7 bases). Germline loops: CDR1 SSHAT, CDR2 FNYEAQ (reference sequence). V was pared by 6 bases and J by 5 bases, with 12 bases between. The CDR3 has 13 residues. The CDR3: CASSRGGGDTQYF. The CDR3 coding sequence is TGTGCCAGCAGTAGGGGAGGGGGAGATACGCAGTATTTT.

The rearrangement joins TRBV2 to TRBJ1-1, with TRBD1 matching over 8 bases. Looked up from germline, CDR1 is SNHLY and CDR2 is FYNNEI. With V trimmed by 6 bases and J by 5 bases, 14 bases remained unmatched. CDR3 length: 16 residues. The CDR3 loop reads CASSHTTGQGETEAFF. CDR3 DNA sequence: TGTGCCAGCAGCCACACCACCGGACAGGGTGAAACTGAAGCTTTCTTT.

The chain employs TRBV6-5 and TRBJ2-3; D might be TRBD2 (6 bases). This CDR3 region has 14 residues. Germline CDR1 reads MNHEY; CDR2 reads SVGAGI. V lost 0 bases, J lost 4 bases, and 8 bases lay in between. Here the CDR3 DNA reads TGTGCCAGCAGTTACTCGAGACTAGCAGATACGCAGTATTTT. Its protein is CASSYSRLADTQYF.

DNA for the CDR3: TGTGCCAGCTCACAGGGGAACGGCTACGAGCAGTACTTC. It yields the protein CASSQGNGYEQYF. V and J are TRBV18 and TRBJ2-5; D is possibly TRBD1 (5 bases). The J call may be mistaken, given a closer DNA end match to TRBJ2-7. Germline loops: CDR1 KGHSH, CDR2 LQKENI. This CDR3 contains 13 residues.

The CDR3 sequence: CASSVTSGYTGELFF. DNA of the CDR3: TGTGCCAGCAGCGTGACTAGCGGGTACACCGGGGAGCTGTTTTTT. The J gene is TRBJ2-2, the V gene TRBV27; TRBD2 matches 10 bases. This CDR3 has 15 residues. Germline V lookup: CDR1 MNHEY, CDR2 SMNVEV (reference sequence). V shed 6 bases and J 3 bases; nucleotides not matched to a gene: 4.

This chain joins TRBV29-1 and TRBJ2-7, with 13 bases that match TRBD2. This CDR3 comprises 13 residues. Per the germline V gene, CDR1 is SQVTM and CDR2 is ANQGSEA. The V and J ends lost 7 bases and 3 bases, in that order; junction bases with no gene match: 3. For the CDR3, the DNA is TGCAGCGGTACTAGCGGGGGGGACTACGAGCAGTACTTC. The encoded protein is CSGTSGGDYEQYF.

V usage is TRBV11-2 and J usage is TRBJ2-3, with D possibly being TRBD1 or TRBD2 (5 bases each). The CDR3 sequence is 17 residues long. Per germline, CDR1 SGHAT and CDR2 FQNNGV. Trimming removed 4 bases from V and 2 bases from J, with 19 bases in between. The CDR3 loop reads CASSSKPGAPHTDTQYF. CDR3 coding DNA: TGTGCCAGCAGCTCAAAACCCGGGGCCCCTCACACAGATACGCAGTATTTT. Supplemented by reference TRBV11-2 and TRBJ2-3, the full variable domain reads EAGVAQSPRYKIIEKRQSVAFWCNPISGHATLYWYQQILGQGPKLLIQFQNNGVVDDSQLPKDRFSAERLKGVDSTLKIQPAKLEDSAVYLCASSSKPGAPHTDTQYFGPGTRLTVL.

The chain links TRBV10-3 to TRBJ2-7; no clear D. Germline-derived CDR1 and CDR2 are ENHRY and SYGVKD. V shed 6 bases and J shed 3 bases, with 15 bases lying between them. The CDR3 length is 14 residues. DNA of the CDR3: TGTGCCATCAGGACTGAAGACACCGTCTACGAGCAGTACTTC. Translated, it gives CAIRTEDTVYEQYF.

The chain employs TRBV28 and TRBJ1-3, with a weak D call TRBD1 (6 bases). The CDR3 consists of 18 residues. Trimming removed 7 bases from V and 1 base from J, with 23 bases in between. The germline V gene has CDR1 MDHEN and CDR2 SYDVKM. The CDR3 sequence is CASTLTGTPVASGNTIYF. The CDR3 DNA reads TGTGCCAGCACCCTGACCGGGACACCGGTTGCGTCTGGAAACACCATATATTTT.

CDR3 sequence: CSVEGRSSYNEQFF. In DNA form, the CDR3 reads TGCAGCGTTGAGGGCAGGAGCTCCTACAATGAGCAGTTCTTC. The chain joins TRBV29-1 to TRBJ2-1, with D hard to call. The V end was cut by 3 bases, the J end by 0 bases, with 9 bases between. The CDR3 is 14 residues long. The V gene's germline CDR1 is SQVTM and CDR2 ANQGSEA.

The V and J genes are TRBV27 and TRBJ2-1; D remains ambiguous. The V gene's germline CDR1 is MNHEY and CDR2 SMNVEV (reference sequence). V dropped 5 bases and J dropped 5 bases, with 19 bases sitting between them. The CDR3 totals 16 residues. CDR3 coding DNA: TGTGCCAGCAGTCCCCATCGTACAGTGGGCAACAATGAGCAGTTCTTC. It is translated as CASSPHRTVGNNEQFF.

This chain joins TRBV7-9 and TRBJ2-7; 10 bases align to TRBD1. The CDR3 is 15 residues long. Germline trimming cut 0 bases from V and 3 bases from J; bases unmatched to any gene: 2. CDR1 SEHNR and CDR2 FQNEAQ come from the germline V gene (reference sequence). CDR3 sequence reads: CASSLAGQGNYEQYF. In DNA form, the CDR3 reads TGTGCCAGCAGCTTAGCGGGACAGGGGAACTACGAGCAGTACTTC.